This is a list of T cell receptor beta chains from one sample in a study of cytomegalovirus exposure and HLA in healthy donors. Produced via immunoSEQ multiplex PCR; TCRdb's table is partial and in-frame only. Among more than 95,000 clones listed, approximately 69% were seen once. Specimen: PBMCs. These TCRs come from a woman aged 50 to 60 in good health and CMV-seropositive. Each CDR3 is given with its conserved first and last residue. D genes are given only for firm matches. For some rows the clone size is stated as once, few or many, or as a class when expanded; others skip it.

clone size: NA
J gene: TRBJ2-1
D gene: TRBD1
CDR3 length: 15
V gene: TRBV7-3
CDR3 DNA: TGTGCCAGCAGCTTGACCGGGACAGGGTCAGGTGAGCAGTTCTTC
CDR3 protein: CASSLTGTGSGEQFF

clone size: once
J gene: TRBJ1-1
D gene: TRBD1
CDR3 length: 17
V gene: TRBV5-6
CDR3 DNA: TGTGCCAGCAGCGAGGGACAGGGGAAGGTATCGAACACTGAAGCTTTCTTT
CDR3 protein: CASSEGQGKVSNTEAFF

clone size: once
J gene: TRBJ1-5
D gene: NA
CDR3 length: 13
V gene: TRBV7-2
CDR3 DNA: TGTGCCAGCAGTCCGCAGGGGAATCAGCCCCAGCATTTT
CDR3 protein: CASSPQGNQPQHF

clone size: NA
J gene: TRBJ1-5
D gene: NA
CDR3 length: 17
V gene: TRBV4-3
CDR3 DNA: TGCGCCAGCAGCCCGGGGGTGACAGTAGCGAGCAATCAGCCCCAGCATTTT
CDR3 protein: CASSPGVTVASNQPQHF

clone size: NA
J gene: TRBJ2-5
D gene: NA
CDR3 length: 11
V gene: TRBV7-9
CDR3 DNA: TGTGCCAGCAGCCAAGAGGAGACCCAGTACTTC
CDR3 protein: CASSQEETQYF

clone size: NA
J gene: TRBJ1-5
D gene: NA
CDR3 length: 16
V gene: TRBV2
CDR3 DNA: TGTGCCAGCAGTGAAAGTGGGAAGGGGCGCAATCAGCCCCAGCATTTT
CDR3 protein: CASSESGKGRNQPQHF

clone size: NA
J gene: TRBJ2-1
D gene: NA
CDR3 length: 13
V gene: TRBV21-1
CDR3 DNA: TGTGCCAGCAGCAAAAATGGGGGGAATGAGCAGTTCTTC
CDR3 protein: CASSKNGGNEQFF

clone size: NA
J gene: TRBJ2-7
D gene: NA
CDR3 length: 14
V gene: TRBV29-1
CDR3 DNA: TGCAGCGTTGCCTTAGCCCTGGACAACTACGAGCAGTACTTC
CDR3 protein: CSVALALDNYEQYF

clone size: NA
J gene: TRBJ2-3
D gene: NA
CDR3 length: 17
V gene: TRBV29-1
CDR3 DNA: TGCAGCGTTGACGATTGGAGGCCAGGGGCGAATACAGATACGCAGTATTTT
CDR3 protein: CSVDDWRPGANTDTQYF

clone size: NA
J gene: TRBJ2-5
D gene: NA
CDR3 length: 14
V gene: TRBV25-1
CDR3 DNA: TGTGCCAGCAGTGATTCTATCACCCAAGAGACCCAGTACTTC
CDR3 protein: CASSDSITQETQYF

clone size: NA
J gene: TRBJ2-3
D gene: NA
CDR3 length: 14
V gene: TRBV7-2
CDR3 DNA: TGTGCCAGCAGCCATGGGCAGTCCTCAGATACGCAGTATTTT
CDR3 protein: CASSHGQSSDTQYF

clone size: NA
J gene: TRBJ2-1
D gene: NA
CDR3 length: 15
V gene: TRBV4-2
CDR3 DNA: TGTGCCAGCAGCCAAGTCTGGCAGGGGAACGGCGAGCAGTTCTTC
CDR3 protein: CASSQVWQGNGEQFF

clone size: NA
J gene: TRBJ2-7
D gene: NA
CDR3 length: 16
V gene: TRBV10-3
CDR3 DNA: TGTGCCATCAGTGAGTCCCGCGGGACAGCCCCCTACGAGCAGTACTTC
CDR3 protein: CAISESRGTAPYEQYF

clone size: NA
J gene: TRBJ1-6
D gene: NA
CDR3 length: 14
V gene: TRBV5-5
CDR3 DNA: TGTGCCAGCAGCGGCGGGACGGGGAATTCACCCCTCCACTTT
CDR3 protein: CASSGGTGNSPLHF

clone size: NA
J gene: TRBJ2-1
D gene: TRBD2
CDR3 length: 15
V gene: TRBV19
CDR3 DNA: TGTGCCAGTAGTACCGGACTAGCCCAAGGGAATGAGCAGTTCTTC
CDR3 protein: CASSTGLAQGNEQFF

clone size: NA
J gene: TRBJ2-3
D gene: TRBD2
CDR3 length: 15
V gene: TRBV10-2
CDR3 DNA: TGCGCCAGCAGCCCGACTAGCGGGGGAAGAGATACGCAGTATTTT
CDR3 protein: CASSPTSGGRDTQYF

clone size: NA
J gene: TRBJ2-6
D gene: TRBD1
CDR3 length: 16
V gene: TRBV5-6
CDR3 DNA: TGTGCCAGTAGGGGACAGGGTTCCTCTGGGGCCAACGTCCTGACTTTC
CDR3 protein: CASRGQGSSGANVLTF

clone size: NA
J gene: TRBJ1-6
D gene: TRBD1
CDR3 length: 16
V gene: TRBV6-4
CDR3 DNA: TGTGCCAGCAGAGAATTACCGGGACAGGGGAATTCACCCCTCCACTTT
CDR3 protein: CASRELPGQGNSPLHF

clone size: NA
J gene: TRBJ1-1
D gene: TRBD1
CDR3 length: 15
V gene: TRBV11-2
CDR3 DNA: TGTGCCAGCAGCCCGCAGGGACAGGGGAACACTGAAGCTTTCTTT
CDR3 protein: CASSPQGQGNTEAFF

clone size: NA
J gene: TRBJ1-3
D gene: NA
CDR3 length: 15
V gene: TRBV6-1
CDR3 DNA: TGTGCCACCCCGGGACTCCCGTCCTCTGGAAACACCATATATTTT
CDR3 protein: CATPGLPSSGNTIYF

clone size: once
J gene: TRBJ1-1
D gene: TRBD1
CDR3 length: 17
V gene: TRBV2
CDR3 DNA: TGTGCCAGCAGTGCTGGATCACGACAGGGGAGTTCCACTGAAGCTTTCTTT
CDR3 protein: CASSAGSRQGSSTEAFF

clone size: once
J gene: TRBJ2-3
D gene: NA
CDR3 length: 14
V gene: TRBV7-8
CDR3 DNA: TGTGCCAGCAGCACTGAGACTCAACTAGATACGCAGTATTTT
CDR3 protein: CASSTETQLDTQYF

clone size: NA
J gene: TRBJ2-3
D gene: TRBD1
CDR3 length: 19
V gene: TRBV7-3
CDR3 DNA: TGTGCCAGCAGCTCAGTCCCGGGACAGGTCCTTTCTAGCACAGATACGCAGTATTTT
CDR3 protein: CASSSVPGQVLSSTDTQYF

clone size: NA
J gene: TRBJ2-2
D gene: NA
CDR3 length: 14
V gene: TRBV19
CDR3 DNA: TGTGCCAGTAGTATGTTGCAGGGCTTTGGGGAGCTGTTTTTT
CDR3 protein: CASSMLQGFGELFF

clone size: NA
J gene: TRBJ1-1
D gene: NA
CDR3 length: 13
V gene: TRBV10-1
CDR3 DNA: TGCGCCAGCAGCATGTGGGAGGCCACTGAAGCTTTCTTT
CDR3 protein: CASSMWEATEAFF

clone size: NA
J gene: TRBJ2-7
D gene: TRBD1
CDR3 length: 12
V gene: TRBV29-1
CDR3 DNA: TGCAGCGTTGAGGGGACAGGCTACGAGCAGTACTTC
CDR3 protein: CSVEGTGYEQYF

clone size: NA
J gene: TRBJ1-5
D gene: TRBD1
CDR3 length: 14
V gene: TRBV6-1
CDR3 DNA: TGTGCCAGCAGTGGGGGACAGGGCGAACAGCCCCAGCATTTT
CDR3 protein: CASSGGQGEQPQHF

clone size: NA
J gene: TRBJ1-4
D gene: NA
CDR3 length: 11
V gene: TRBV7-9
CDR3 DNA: TGTGCCAGCAGCCACTCAGAAAAACTGTTTTTT
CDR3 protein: CASSHSEKLFF

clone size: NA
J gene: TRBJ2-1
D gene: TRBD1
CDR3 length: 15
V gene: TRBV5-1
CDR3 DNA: TGCGCCAGCAGCTCCTCCGGGACAGGGGGCAGGGGCGTGCTCTTC
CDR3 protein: CASSSSGTGGRGVLF

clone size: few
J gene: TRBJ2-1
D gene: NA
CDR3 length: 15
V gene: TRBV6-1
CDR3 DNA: TGTGCCAGCAGTGAATTGGCAGGGGTCGAAGATGAGCAGTTCTTC
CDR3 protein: CASSELAGVEDEQFF

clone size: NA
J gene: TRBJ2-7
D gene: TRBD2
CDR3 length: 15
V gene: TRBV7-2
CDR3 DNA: TGTGCCAGCAGCTTGGTCAGCGGGAGAAATTACGAGCAGTACTTC
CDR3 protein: CASSLVSGRNYEQYF

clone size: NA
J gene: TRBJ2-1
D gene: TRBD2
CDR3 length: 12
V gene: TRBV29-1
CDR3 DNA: TGCAGCGTGACTACGGGACTAGCCGAGCAGTTCTTC
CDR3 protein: CSVTTGLAEQFF

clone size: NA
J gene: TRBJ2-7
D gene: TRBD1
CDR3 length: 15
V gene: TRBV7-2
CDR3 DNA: TGTGCCAGCAGCTTGTCCGGGACAGGGTCGTACGAGCAGTACTTC
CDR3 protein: CASSLSGTGSYEQYF

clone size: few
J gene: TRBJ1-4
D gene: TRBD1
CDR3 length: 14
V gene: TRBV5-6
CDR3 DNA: TGTGCCAGCAGTCAGGGGGGCGTGGTCGGAAAACTGTTTTTT
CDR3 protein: CASSQGGVVGKLFF

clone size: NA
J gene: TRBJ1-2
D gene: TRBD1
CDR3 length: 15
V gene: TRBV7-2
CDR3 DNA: TGTGCCAGCAGCACAGCGTTAGACAGGGGTCGCGGCTACACCTTC
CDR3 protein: CASSTALDRGRGYTF

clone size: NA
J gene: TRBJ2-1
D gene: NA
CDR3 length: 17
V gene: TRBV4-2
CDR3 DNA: TGTGCCAGCAGCCAAGATCGACAGTCTAGCTCCTACAATGAGCAGTTCTTC
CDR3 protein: CASSQDRQSSSYNEQFF

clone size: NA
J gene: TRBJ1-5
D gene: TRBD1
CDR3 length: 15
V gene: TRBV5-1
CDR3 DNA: TGCGCCAGCAGCTCGACGGGACAGAACAATCAGCCCCAGCATTTT
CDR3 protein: CASSSTGQNNQPQHF

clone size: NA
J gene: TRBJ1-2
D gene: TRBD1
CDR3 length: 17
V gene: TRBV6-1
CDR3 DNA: TGTGCCAGCAGTGCACAGACAGGGGGCTTCGGAAACTATGGCTACACCTTC
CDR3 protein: CASSAQTGGFGNYGYTF

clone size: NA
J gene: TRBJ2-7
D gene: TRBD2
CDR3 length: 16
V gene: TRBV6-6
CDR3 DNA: TGTGCCAGCAGTTACCCTTCGGCGGGAGGGAACTACGAGCAGTACTTC
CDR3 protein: CASSYPSAGGNYEQYF

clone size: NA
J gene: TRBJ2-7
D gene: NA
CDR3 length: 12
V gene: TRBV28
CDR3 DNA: TGTGCCAGCAGTTTCCCACTTGACGAGCAGTACTTC
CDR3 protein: CASSFPLDEQYF

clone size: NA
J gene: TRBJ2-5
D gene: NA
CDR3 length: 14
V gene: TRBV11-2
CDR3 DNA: TGTGCCAGCAGCTTATTCCACAGTCGCGAGACCCAGTACTTC
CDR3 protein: CASSLFHSRETQYF

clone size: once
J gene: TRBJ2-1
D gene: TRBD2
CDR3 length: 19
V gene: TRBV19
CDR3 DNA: TGTGCCAGTATGAAGCAGCGGGGCTATGGGCTGAGCTCCTACAATGAGCAGTTCTTC
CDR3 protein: CASMKQRGYGLSSYNEQFF

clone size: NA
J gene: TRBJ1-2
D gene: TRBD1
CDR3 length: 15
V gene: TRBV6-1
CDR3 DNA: TGTGCCAGCAGTGAAAGAGGGACAGCTAACTATGGCTACACCTTC
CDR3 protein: CASSERGTANYGYTF

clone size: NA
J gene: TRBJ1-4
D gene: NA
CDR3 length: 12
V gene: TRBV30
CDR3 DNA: TGTGCCTGGAACAGGGATGGCGAAAAACTGTTTTTT
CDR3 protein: CAWNRDGEKLFF

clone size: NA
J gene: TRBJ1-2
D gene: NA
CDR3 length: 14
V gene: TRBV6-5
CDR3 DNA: TGTGCCAGCAGCCCTCGAGGTCCTAACTATGGCTACACCTTC
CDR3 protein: CASSPRGPNYGYTF

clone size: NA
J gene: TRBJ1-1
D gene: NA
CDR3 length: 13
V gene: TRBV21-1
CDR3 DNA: TGTGCCAGCAGCAACCGGGAGAACACTGAAGCTTTCTTT
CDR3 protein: CASSNRENTEAFF

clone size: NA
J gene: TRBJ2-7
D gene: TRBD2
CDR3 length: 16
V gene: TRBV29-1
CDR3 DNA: TGCAGCGTTGAAGTGGTAGGACACTCGACTAGCTTTGAGCAGTACTTC
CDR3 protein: CSVEVVGHSTSFEQYF

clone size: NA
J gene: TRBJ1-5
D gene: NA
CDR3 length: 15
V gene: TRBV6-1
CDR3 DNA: TGTGCCAGCAGTGAAGCGAGGGTTTTTTCTTGGACCCAGCATTTT
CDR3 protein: CASSEARVFSWTQHF

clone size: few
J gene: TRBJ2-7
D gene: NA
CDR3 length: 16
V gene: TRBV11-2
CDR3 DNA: TGTGCCAGCAGTATTAGGGGGCGGGACTCCTTCTACGAGCAGTACTTC
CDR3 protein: CASSIRGRDSFYEQYF

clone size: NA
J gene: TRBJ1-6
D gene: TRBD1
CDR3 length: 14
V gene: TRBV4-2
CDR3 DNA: TGTGCCAGCAGCTTACAGGGGTATAATTCACCCCTCCACTTT
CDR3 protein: CASSLQGYNSPLHF

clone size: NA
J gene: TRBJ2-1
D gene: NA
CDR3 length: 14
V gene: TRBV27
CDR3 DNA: TGTGCCAGCTGGTCTCGACTGATACACAATGAGCAGTTCTTC
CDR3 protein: CASWSRLIHNEQFF

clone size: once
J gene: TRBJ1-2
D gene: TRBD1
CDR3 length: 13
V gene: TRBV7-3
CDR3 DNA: TGTGCCAGCAGCGAGTCAGGGGGTAATGGCTACACCTTC
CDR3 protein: CASSESGGNGYTF

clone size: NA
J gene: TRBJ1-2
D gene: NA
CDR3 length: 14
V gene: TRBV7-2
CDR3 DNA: TGTGCCAGCAGCTTAGGGACAGCGATCTATGGCTACACCTTC
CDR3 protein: CASSLGTAIYGYTF

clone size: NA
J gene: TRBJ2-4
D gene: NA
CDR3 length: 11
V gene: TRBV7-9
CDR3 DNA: TGTGCCAGCAGCCTTGAAAACATTCAGTACTTC
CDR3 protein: CASSLENIQYF